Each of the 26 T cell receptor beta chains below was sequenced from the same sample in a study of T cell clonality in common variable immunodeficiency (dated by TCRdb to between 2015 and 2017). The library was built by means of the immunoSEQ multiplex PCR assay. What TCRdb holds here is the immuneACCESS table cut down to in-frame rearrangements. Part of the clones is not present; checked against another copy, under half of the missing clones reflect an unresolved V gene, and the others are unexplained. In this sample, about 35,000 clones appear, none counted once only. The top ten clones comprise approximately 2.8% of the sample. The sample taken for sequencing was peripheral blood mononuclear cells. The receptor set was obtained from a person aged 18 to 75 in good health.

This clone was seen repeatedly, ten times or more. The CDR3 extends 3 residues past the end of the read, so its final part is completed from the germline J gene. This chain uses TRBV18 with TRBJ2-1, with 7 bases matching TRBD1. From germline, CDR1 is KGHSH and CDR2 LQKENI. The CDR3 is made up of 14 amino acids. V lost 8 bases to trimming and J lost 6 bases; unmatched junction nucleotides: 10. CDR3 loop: CASKRTGPSNEQFF. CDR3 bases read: TGTGCCAGCAAGCGGACAGGTCCTAGCAATGAG.

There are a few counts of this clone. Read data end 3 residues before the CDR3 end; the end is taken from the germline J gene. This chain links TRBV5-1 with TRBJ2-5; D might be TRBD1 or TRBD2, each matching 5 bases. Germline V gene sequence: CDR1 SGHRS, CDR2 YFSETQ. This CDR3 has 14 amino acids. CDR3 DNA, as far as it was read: TGCGCCAGCAGCACACGGGATCCGACAGATACC. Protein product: CASSTRDPTDT. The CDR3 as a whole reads CASSTRDPTDTQYF. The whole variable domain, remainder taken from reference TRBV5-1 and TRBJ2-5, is KAGVTQTPRYLIKTRGQQVTLSCSPISGHRSVSWYQQTPGQGLQFLFEYFSETQRNKGNFPGRFSGRQFSNSRSEMNVSTLELGDSALYLCASSTRDPTDTQYFGPGTRLLVL.

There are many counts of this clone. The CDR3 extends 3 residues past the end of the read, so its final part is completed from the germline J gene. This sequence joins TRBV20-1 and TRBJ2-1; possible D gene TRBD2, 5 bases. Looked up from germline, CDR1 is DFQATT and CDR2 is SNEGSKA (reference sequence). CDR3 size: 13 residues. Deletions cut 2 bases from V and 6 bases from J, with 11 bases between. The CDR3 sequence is CSARRKRVNEQFF. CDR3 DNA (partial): TGCAGTGCTAGACGAAAGAGGGTCAATGAG.

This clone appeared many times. The CDR3 protein is CSASLASNDNEQFF. Incomplete CDR3 DNA: TGCAGTGCTAGTTTGGCTAGTAATGACAATGAG. V and J are TRBV20-1 and TRBJ2-1; D is undetermined. The read terminates 3 residues ahead of where the CDR3 ends, so the germline J gene completes it. Trimming shortened V by 3 bases and J by 5 bases, and 14 bases separated the two germline ends. CDR3 length: 14 amino acids. The germline CDR1 and CDR2 sequences are DFQATT and SNEGSKA (reference sequence).

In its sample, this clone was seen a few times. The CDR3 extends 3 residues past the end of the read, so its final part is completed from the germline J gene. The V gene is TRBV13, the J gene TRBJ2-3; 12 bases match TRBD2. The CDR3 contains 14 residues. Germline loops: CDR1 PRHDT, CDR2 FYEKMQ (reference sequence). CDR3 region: CASSFRLAGETQYF. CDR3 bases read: TGTGCCAGCAGCTTTCGACTAGCGGGAGAGACG. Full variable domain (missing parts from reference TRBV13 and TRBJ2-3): AAGVIQSPRHLIKEKRETATLKCYPIPRHDTVYWYQQGPGQDPQFLISFYEKMQSDKGSIPDRFSAQQFSDYHSELNMSSLELGDSALYFCASSFRLAGETQYFGPGTRLTVL.

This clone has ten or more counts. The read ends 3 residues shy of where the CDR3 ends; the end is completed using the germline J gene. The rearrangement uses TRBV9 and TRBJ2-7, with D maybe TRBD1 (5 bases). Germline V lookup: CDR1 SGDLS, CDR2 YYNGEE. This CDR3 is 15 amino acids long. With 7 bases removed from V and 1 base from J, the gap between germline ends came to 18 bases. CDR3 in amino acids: CASSSEWGASYEQYF. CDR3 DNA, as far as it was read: TGTGCCAGCTCGAGCGAATGGGGCGCTTCCTACGAG.

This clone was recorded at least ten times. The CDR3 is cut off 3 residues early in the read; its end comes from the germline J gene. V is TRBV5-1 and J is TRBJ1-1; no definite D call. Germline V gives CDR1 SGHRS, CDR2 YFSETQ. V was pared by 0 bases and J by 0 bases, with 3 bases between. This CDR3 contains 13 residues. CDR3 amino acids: CASSLVLNTEAFF. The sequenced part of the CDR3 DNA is TGCGCCAGCAGCTTGGTCTTGAACACTGAA.

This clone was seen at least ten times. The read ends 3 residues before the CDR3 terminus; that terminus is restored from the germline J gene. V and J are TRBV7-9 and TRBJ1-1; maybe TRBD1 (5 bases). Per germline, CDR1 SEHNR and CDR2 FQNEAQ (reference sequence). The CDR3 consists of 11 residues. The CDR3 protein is CASSMTEKAFF. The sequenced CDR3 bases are TGTGCCAGCAGTATGACAGAAAAA.

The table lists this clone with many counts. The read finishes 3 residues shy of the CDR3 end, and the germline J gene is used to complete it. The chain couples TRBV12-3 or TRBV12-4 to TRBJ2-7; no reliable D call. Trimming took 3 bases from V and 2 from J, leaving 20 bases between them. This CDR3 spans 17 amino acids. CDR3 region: CASSFMTSFKDPYEQYF. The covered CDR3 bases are TGTGCCAGCAGTTTTATGACAAGCTTTAAGGATCCCTACGAG.

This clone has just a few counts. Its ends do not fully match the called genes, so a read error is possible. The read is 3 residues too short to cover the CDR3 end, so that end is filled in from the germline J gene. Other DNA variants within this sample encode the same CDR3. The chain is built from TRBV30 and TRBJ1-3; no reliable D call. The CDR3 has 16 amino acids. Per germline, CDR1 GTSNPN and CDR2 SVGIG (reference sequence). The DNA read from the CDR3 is TGTGCCTGGAGCACCCTGGGCAGGAGCTCTGGAAACACA. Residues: CAWSTLGRSSGNT. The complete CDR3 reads CAWSTLGRSSGNTIYF. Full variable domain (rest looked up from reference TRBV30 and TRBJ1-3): SQTIHQWPATLVQPVGSPLSLECTVEGTSNPNLYWYRQAAGRGLQLLFYSVGIGQISSEVPQNLSASRPQDRQFILSSKKLLLSDSGFYLCAWSTLGRSSGNTIYFGEGSWLTVV.

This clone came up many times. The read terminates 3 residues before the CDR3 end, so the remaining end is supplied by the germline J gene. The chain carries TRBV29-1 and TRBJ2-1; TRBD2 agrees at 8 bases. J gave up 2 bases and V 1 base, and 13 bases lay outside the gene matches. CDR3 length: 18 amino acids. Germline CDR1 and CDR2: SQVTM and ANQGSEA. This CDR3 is CSVEGKVDSGTTYNEQFF. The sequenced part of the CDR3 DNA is TGCAGCGTTGAAGGGAAGGTAGATAGCGGGACCACCTACAATGAG.

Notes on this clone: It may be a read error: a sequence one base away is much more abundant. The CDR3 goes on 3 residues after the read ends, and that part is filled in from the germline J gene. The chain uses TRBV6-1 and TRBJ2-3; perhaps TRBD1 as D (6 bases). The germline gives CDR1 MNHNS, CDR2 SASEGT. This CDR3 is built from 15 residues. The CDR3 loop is CASSGTRGINQPQYF. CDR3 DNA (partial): TGTGCCAGCAGTGGTACCAGGGGTATCAATCAGCCG.

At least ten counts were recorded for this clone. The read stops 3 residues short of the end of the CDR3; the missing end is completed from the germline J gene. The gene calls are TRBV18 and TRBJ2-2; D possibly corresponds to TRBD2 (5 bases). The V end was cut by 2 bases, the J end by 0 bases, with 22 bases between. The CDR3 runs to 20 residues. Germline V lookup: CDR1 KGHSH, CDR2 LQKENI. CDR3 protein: CASSPGTRPPSGANTGELFF. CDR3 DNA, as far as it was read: TGTGCCAGCTCACCAGGCACTAGACCCCCATCCGGGGCGAACACCGGGGAG. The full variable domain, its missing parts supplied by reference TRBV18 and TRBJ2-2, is NAGVMQNPRHLVRRRGQEARLRCSPMKGHSHVYWYRQLPEEGLKFMVYLQKENIIDESGMPKERFSAEFPKEGPSILRIQQVVRGDSAAYFCASSPGTRPPSGANTGELFFGEGSRLTVL.

CDR3 region: CASNEQGFAFF. The CDR3 bases that were read are TGTGCCAGCAACGAACAGGGGTTT. This chain uses TRBV2 with TRBJ1-1, with 7 bases that match TRBD1. The read stops 3 residues short of the end of the CDR3; the missing end is completed from the germline J gene. CDR1 is SNHLY, CDR2 FYNNEI, per germline. The CDR3 extends over 11 amino acids.

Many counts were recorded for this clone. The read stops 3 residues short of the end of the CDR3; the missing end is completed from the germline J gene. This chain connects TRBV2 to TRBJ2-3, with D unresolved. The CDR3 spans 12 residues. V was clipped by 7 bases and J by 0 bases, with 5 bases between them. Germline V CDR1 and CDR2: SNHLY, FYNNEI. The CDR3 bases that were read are TGTGCCAGCACCCGGAGCACAGATACG. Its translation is CASTRSTDT. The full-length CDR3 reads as CASTRSTDTQYF.

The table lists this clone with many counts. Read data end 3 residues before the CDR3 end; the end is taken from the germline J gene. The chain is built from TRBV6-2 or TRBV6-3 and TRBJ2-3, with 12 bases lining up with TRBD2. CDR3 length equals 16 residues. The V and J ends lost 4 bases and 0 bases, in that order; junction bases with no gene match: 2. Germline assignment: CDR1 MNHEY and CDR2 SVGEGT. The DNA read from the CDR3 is TGTGCCAGCAGTTGGACTAGCGGGATGAGCACAGATACG. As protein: CASSWTSGMSTDT. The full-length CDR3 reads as CASSWTSGMSTDTQYF.

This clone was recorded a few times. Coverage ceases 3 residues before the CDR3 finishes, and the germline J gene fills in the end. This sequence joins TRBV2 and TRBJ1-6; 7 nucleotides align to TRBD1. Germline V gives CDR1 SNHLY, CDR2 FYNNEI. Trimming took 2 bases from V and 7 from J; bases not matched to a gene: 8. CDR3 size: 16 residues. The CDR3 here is CASSESTGVHNSPLHF. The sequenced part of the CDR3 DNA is TGTGCCAGCAGTGAATCCACAGGGGTTCACAATTCACCC. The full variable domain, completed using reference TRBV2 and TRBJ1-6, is EPEVTQTPSHQVTQMGQEVILRCVPISNHLYFYWYRQILGQKVEFLVSFYNNEISEKSEIFDDQFSVERPDGSNFTLKIRSTKLEDSAMYFCASSESTGVHNSPLHFGNGTRLTVT.

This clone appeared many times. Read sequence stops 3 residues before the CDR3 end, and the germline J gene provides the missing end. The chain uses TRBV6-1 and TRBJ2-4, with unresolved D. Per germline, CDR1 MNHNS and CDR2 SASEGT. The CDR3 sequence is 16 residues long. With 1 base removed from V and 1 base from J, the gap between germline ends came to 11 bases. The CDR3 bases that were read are TGTGCCAGCAGTGAAGGTCCGAACACGGCCAAAAACATT. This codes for CASSEGPNTAKNI. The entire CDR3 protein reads CASSEGPNTAKNIQYF.

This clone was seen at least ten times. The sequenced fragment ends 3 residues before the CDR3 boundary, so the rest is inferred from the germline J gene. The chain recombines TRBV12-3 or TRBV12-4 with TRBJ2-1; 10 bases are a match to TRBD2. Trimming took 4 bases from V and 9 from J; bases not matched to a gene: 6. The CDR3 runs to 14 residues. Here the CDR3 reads CASSSSGSISEQFF. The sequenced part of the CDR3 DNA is TGTGCCAGCAGTTCTAGCGGGAGTATAAGTGAG.

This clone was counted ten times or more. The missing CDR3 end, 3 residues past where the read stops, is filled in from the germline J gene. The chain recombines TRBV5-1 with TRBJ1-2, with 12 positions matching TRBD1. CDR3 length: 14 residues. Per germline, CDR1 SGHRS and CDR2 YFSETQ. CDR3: CASSSGTGGAGYTF. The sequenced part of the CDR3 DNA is TGCGCCAGCAGCTCCGGGACAGGGGGCGCGGGC.

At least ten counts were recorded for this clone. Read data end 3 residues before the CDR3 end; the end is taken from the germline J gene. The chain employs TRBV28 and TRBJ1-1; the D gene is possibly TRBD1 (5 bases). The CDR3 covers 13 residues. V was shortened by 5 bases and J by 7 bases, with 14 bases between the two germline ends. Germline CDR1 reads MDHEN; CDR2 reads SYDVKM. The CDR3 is CASSDRDRLEAFF. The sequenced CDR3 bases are TGTGCCAGCAGTGACCGAGACAGACTTGAA. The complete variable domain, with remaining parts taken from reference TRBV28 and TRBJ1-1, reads DVKVTQSSRYLVKRTGEKVFLECVQDMDHENMFWYRQDPGLGLRLIYFSYDVKMKEKGDIPEGYSVSREKKERFSLILESASTNQTSMYLCASSDRDRLEAFFGQGTRLTVV.

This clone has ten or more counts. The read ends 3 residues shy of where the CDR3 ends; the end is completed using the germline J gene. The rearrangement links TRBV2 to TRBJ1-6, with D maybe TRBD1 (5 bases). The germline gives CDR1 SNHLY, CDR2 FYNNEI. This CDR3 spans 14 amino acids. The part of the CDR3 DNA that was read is TGTGCTTATAAAACGGGGGTCTATAATTCACCC. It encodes CAYKTGVYNSP. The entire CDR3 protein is CAYKTGVYNSPLHF.

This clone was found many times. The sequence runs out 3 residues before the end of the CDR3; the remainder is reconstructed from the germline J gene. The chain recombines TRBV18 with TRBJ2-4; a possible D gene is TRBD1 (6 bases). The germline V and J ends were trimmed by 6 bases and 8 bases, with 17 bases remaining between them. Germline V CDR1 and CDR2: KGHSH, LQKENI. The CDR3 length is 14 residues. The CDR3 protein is CASSPAQGCDIQYF. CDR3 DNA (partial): TGTGCCAGCTCCCCAGCCCAGGGGTGCGACATT. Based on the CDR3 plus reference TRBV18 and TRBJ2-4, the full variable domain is NAGVMQNPRHLVRRRGQEARLRCSPMKGHSHVYWYRQLPEEGLKFMVYLQKENIIDESGMPKERFSAEFPKEGPSILRIQQVVRGDSAAYFCASSPAQGCDIQYFGAGTRLSVL.

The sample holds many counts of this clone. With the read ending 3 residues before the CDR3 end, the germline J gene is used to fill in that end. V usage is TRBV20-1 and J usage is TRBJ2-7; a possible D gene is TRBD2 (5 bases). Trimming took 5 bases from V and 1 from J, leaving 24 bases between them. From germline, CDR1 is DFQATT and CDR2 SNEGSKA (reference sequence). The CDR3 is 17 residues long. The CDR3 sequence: CSAPPPLLSGPSYEQYF. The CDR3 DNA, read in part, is TGCAGTGCTCCACCGCCCTTGTTGAGCGGACCTTCCTACGAG.

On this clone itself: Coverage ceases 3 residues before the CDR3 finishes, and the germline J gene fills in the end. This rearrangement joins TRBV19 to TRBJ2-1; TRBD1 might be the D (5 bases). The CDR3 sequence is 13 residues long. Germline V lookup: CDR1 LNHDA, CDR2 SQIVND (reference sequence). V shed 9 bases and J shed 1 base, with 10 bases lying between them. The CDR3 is CASQGFSYNEQFF. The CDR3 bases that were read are TGTGCCAGCCAGGGCTTTTCCTACAATGAG.

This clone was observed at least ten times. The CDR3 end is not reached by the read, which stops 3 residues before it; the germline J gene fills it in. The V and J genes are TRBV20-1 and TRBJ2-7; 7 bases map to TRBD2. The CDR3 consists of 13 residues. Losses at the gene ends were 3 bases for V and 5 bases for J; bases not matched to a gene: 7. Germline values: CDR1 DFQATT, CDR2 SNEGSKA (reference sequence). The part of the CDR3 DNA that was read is TGCAGTGCTAGGCGGACTAGAGTGGACGAG. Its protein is CSARRTRVDE. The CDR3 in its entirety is CSARRTRVDEQYF.